This TCR beta chain was sequenced in a study of blood T cell repertoires in COVID-19. Background on the study: The origin of the acute and convalescent COVID-19 samples was the United States, Italy and Spain. Sample material is recorded as cDNA or gDNA derived from T cells, B-cell-depleted T cells, or PBMCs.

Source study methods: Amplifying reference gene primers gave estimates of nucleated cell counts. Assay used: immunoSEQ multiplex PCR; TCRdb lists only in-frame clones, some missing. V and J calls and clone size are copied from that table; D and trimming were computed from the DNA. The data contain around 80,000 clones, around 87% of them seen just once; the ten biggest clones take up about 8%. This CDR3 has 16 amino acids. V shed 1 base and J 0 bases; nucleotides not matched to a gene: 2. CDR1 is SGHRS and CDR2 is YFSETQ in the germline V gene. V usage is TRBV5-1 and J usage is TRBJ2-2, with TRBD1 matching 8 bases. Sequencing was done on a sample of peripheral blood. This TCR derives from a man older than 75 with active or convalescent COVID-19. CDR3 nucleotides: TGCGCCAGCAGCTTGAGGGGACAGGCGAACACCGGGGAGCTGTTTTTT. This gives the protein CASSLRGQANTGELFF.